This record covers a single TCR beta chain. These data come from a study of shared T cell receptors in the human thymus. Produced via immunoSEQ multiplex PCR; TCRdb's table is partial and in-frame only. There are under 450,000 clones in the sample; 85% to 95% occur only once, and around 0.018% lies in the top ten. Trimming took 2 bases from V and 9 from J; bases not matched to a gene: 5. Germline V gene lookup returns CDR1 SGHNT and CDR2 YYREEE (reference sequence). The CDR3 is 12 amino acids. The specimen sequenced was thymocytes. The genes are TRBV5-4 and TRBJ2-7; 7 nucleotides line up with TRBD2. This receptor was obtained from a human donor. CDR3 region: CASSFNSGGQYF. CDR3 in DNA: TGTGCCAGCAGCTTTAATTCGGGAGGGCAGTACTTC.